The entry that follows covers one T cell receptor (beta chain) sequence. Amplification of TCR beta CDR3 from genomic DNA used two-round multiplex PCR. TRBV and TRBJ genes each had their own specific primers in first-round PCR. TCRdb used MiXCR to reprocess the multiplex PCR reads, holding one entry per CDR3 protein. This table holds about 14,000 distinct CDR3 sequences, 28% found once. These data are taken from a study of prognosis after radiotherapy for stage I lung cancer. Study details: Receipt of concurrent therapy with stereotactic body radiotherapy occurred in no patient.

This CDR3 is 16 amino acids long. V shed 6 bases, J shed 5 bases, and the junction held 7 bases outside the gene matches. Germline CDR1 is SGHTA and CDR2 is FQGNSA. The TCR sequence derives from a donor over 45 with non-small cell lung cancer. Sequenced material: PBMCs, taken before or after stereotactic body radiation therapy (not recorded which). The chain joins TRBV7-2 to TRBJ2-5; 15 bases agree with TRBD2. Written as DNA, the CDR3 is TGTGCCAGCAGGACTGGACTAGCGGGAGGGGAGGAGACCCAGTACTTC. Protein: CASRTGLAGGEETQYF.